The clone carrying this TCR beta chain was picked up a small number of times. This entry is derived from a study of T cells in localized non-small cell lung cancer. The protocol was immunoSEQ multiplex PCR, while the TCRdb copy is restricted to in-frame clones and leaves out a portion. The table shows 4,000 to 5,500 clones, with around 30% occurring only once. CDR1 is LNHDA, CDR2 SQIVND, per germline (reference sequence). V lost 6 bases and J lost 6, with 10 bases in between. The CDR3 covers 12 residues. The sample was lung tumor tissue, taken before any cancer treatment. This sequence joins TRBV19 and TRBJ2-3; a possible D gene is TRBD1 (5 bases). This sequence was found in a male donor aged 60 or over with stage III lung adenocarcinoma. This chain's CDR3 is CASRGVGDTQYF. CDR3 nucleotides: TGTGCCAGTAGAGGGGTAGGCGATACGCAGTATTTT.